One and the same sample provided the 7 T cell receptor beta chains below, sequenced in a study of blood T cell repertoires in COVID-19. Sequencing used immunoSEQ multiplex PCR; TCRdb keeps in-frame clones, though not all of them. The sample includes fewer than 300,000 clones, approximately 87% of them seen just once. Material for sequencing was peripheral blood. The source is a woman aged 40 to 55 who had recovered from COVID-19.

The chain links TRBV27 to TRBJ1-1; maybe TRBD1 (5 bases). CDR1 is MNHEY, CDR2 SMNVEV, per germline (reference sequence). The V gene lost 1 base and the J gene lost 0 bases, with 15 bases spanning the gap. The CDR3 consists of 17 residues. CDR3 loop: CASSLWGSEGVNTEAFF. CDR3 DNA sequence: TGTGCCAGCAGTTTATGGGGCTCCGAAGGTGTGAACACTGAAGCTTTCTTT.

The chain uses TRBV11-1 and TRBJ2-2; D gene unclear. With 1 base removed from V and 0 bases from J, the gap between germline ends came to 6 bases. Germline V CDR1 and CDR2: SGHAT, FQDESV (reference sequence). The CDR3 sequence is 15 residues long. The CDR3: CASSLGASNTGELFF. The CDR3 DNA reads as TGTGCCAGCAGCTTAGGGGCCTCGAACACCGGGGAGCTGTTTTTT.

The chain has TRBV10-2 and TRBJ1-1, with 9 bases lining up with TRBD1. Germline V gene lookup returns CDR1 WSHSY and CDR2 SAAADI. This CDR3 comprises 13 residues. Trimming cost V 8 bases and J 3 bases; bases outside gene matches: 4. The CDR3 DNA sequence: TGCGCCAGCTCCGGGACAGGGCACACTGAAGCTTTCTTT. As protein: CASSGTGHTEAFF.

This chain links TRBV27 with TRBJ2-1; D possibly corresponds to TRBD1 (5 bases). V lost 0 bases, J lost 8 bases, and 8 bases lay in between. Germline V gives CDR1 MNHEY, CDR2 SMNVEV (reference sequence). The CDR3 consists of 13 residues. Here the CDR3 reads CASSLSPGHEQFF. CDR3 in DNA: TGTGCCAGCAGTTTATCGCCAGGGCATGAGCAGTTCTTC.

The sample holds a few counts of this clone. This chain joins TRBV21-1 and TRBJ2-7; TRBD2 reflects the table's D call only, with no check against the DNA. TRBV21-1 is an annotated pseudogene. This CDR3 region has 15 residues. The CDR3 region has the DNA TGTGCCAGCAGCTGGTCCCAAAGAGGCTCCTACGAGCAGTACTTC. Amino acid sequence: CASSWSQRGSYEQYF.

In DNA form, the CDR3 reads TGTGCCAGCAGCTGGTTCTCAGACTCCTACGAGCAGTACTTC. This translates into CASSWFSDSYEQYF. The chain combines TRBV5-4 with TRBJ2-7; D is undetermined. The CDR3 totals 14 residues. V was trimmed by 3 bases and J by 0 bases, leaving 10 bases between them. Germline V gene lookup returns CDR1 SGHNT and CDR2 YYREEE (reference sequence).

The genes are TRBV5-4 and TRBJ1-1; no reliable D call. The ends were cut back, 0 bases at V and 3 bases at J, with 12 bases in the middle. The germline V gene has CDR1 SGHNT and CDR2 YYREEE (reference sequence). CDR3 length equals 15 residues. The CDR3 region has the DNA TGTGCCAGCAGCTTGGTACATGCCTTGGACACTGAAGCTTTCTTT. This gives the protein CASSLVHALDTEAFF.